This T cell receptor beta chain originates from a study of quantifying T cell responses using KT2 cells. Study in general: Reverse transcription used primers in the TCR alpha and beta constant regions. The T4 ligation step was estimated to exceed 8% efficiency under optimum conditions. The second PCR ran as a qPCR until a predetermined fluorescence threshold was reached.

V dropped 1 base and J dropped 0 bases, with 7 bases sitting between them. The CDR3 is 14 residues long. The germline V gene has CDR1 SGHAT and CDR2 FQNNGV. At least ten counts were recorded for this clonotype. A single-stranded UMI oligo with SP2 sequence was ligated to cDNA 3' ends. An equimolar mix of RC1.1 and RC1.2 primed the beta chain across TRBC1 and TRBC2. TCRdb re-analysed the UMI-ligation and nested PCR reads in MiXCR, keeping a single row per CDR3 protein. The table includes roughly 50,000 distinct CDR3 sequences, around an eighth detected once. KT2, a clone with a known TCR, was spiked into unfractionated PBMC. Fixed numbers of PBMC received varying amounts of KT2 cells.

The receptor comes from a human donor. The V call is TRBV11-2, the J call TRBJ2-7, with D uncertain. The sequenced sample consisted of PBMCs spiked with cells of the T cell clone KT2. CDR3 sequence reads: CASSLGFSSYEQYF. The CDR3 DNA is TGTGCCAGCAGCTTAGGGTTCAGCTCCTACGAGCAGTACTTC.